The 3 T cell receptor beta chains reported below all come from one sample, sequenced in a study of T cells after yellow fever vaccination. Using its own MiXCR run on the 5' RACE reads, TCRdb lists one record per CDR3 protein. The sample lists roughly 340,000 distinct CDR3 sequences, 8.7% occurring once. This material consisted of PBMCs, taken on the day of the first yellow fever vaccination. All receptors derive from a man aged 18 to 30 who received the YFV17D yellow fever vaccine.

This clonotype was seen many times. This chain connects TRBV6-5 to TRBJ1-2, with 7 bases fitting TRBD1. V gave up 6 bases and J gave up 3 bases; unmatched junction bases: 10. From germline, CDR1 is MNHEY and CDR2 SVGAGI. The CDR3 is 15 amino acids. CDR3 nucleotide sequence: TGTGCCAGCAGATTAAACCCTGACAGGGACTATGGCTACACCTTC. This gives the protein CASRLNPDRDYGYTF.

J is TRBJ2-1 and V is TRBV5-4; D is undetermined. The CDR3 length is 15 residues. Trimming took off 0 bases at V and 4 bases at J, with 11 bases between the two ends. Germline-derived CDR1 and CDR2 are SGHNT and YYREEE (reference sequence). The chain's CDR3 is CASSLGQPEYNEQFF. The CDR3 DNA reads as TGTGCCAGCAGCTTGGGACAACCCGAATACAATGAGCAGTTCTTC.

The chain couples TRBV7-9 to TRBJ2-1; no clear D. Per germline, CDR1 SEHNR and CDR2 FQNEAQ (reference sequence). V dropped 5 bases and J dropped 9 bases, with 8 bases sitting between them. The CDR3 runs 11 residues. CDR3 loop: CASSRTVEQFF. CDR3 bases: TGTGCCAGCAGCCGGACCGTTGAGCAGTTCTTC. The full variable domain, rest sourced from reference TRBV7-9 and TRBJ2-1, is DTGVSQNPRHKITKRGQNVTFRCDPISEHNRLYWYRQTLGQGPEFLTYFQNEAQLEKSRLLSDRFSAERPKGSFSTLEIQRTEQGDSAMYLCASSRTVEQFFGPGTRLTVL.